Listed below are T cell receptor beta chains from one sample, sequenced in a study of cytomegalovirus exposure and HLA in healthy donors. Sequenced by immunoSEQ multiplex PCR; TCRdb stores in-frame clones only, minus some. The sample shows approximately 110,000 clones, about 73% of them seen only once. The sequencing sample was made of PBMCs. These receptors were taken from a middle-aged woman in good health and CMV-seronegative. Both conserved end residues are part of each CDR3. D genes are given only for firm matches. The size of a clone is reported for some rows only, either as once, few or many, or as a class for expanded clones.

v_gene: TRBV14
j_gene: TRBJ2-1
abundance: NA
d_gene: TRBD1
CDR3aa: CASSLYTGGNNEQFF
CDR3nt: TGTGCCAGCAGCCTTTATACAGGGGGAAACAATGAGCAGTTCTTC

v_gene: TRBV6-6
j_gene: TRBJ1-4
abundance: many
d_gene: TRBD1
CDR3aa: CASGNRGNNEKLFF
CDR3nt: TGTGCCAGCGGTAACAGGGGGAATAATGAAAAACTGTTTTTT

v_gene: TRBV5-1
j_gene: TRBJ2-4
abundance: few
d_gene: TRBD2
CDR3aa: CASSPGLDRSSKNIQYF
CDR3nt: TGCGCCAGCAGCCCGGGACTAGACCGTAGCTCCAAAAACATTCAGTACTTC

v_gene: TRBV13
j_gene: TRBJ1-1
abundance: few
d_gene: NA
CDR3aa: CASSLVGPEGAFF
CDR3nt: TGTGCCAGCAGCTTAGTTGGGCCGGAGGGCGCTTTCTTT

v_gene: TRBV5-1
j_gene: TRBJ1-5
abundance: NA
d_gene: TRBD1
CDR3aa: CASSLVGDRDSNQPQHF
CDR3nt: TGCGCCAGCAGCTTGGTGGGGGACAGGGATAGCAATCAGCCCCAGCATTTT

v_gene: TRBV4-2
j_gene: TRBJ2-3
abundance: NA
d_gene: TRBD1
CDR3aa: CASSHGSSGQGSDTQYF
CDR3nt: TGTGCCAGCAGCCACGGATCCTCGGGACAGGGTTCAGATACGCAGTATTTT

v_gene: TRBV30
j_gene: TRBJ2-7
abundance: few
d_gene: NA
CDR3aa: CAWTRGSPYEQYF
CDR3nt: TGTGCCTGGACAAGGGGGTCGCCCTACGAGCAGTACTTC

v_gene: TRBV10-3
j_gene: TRBJ1-6
abundance: many
d_gene: NA
CDR3aa: CAIRGDGEGSPLHF
CDR3nt: TGTGCCATCAGGGGAGACGGGGAGGGTTCACCCCTCCACTTT

v_gene: TRBV4-3
j_gene: TRBJ1-4
abundance: NA
d_gene: TRBD1
CDR3aa: CASSQDRGPFEKLFF
CDR3nt: TGCGCCAGCAGCCAAGACAGGGGGCCATTTGAAAAACTGTTTTTT

v_gene: TRBV27
j_gene: TRBJ2-2
abundance: NA
d_gene: TRBD1
CDR3aa: CASSDIFRDRVDTGELFF
CDR3nt: TGTGCCAGCAGTGACATCTTCCGGGACAGGGTGGACACCGGGGAGCTGTTTTTT

v_gene: TRBV29-1
j_gene: TRBJ1-4
abundance: NA
d_gene: TRBD1
CDR3aa: CSVAGQGGSTNEKLFF
CDR3nt: TGCAGCGTTGCCGGACAGGGGGGATCAACTAATGAAAAACTGTTTTTT

v_gene: TRBV19
j_gene: TRBJ2-2
abundance: NA
d_gene: NA
CDR3aa: CARRPGALSGGELFF
CDR3nt: TGTGCCAGAAGACCAGGGGCACTGAGTGGTGGGGAGCTGTTTTTT

v_gene: TRBV11-3
j_gene: TRBJ2-3
abundance: NA
d_gene: NA
CDR3aa: CASSAGGPSTDTQYF
CDR3nt: TGTGCCAGCAGCGCCGGGGGTCCTAGCACAGATACGCAGTATTTT

v_gene: TRBV9
j_gene: TRBJ1-6
abundance: NA
d_gene: NA
CDR3aa: CASSLSGGRNRSPLHF
CDR3nt: TGTGCCAGCAGCCTTAGTGGGGGGAGGAACCGATCACCCCTCCACTTT

v_gene: TRBV28
j_gene: TRBJ2-6
abundance: NA
d_gene: TRBD1
CDR3aa: CASRDRTGGANVLTF
CDR3nt: TGTGCCAGCAGGGACAGGACGGGGGGGGCCAACGTCCTGACTTTC

v_gene: TRBV9
j_gene: TRBJ2-5
abundance: NA
d_gene: TRBD1
CDR3aa: CASSLRGQGWETQYF
CDR3nt: TGTGCCAGCAGCTTGCGCGGACAGGGCTGGGAGACCCAGTACTTC

v_gene: TRBV6-6
j_gene: TRBJ2-1
abundance: NA
d_gene: TRBD2
CDR3aa: CASRNTRSGVYNEQFF
CDR3nt: TGTGCCAGCAGGAACACCCGGAGCGGGGTCTACAATGAGCAGTTCTTC